The 4 T cell receptor beta chains listed next were all sequenced from one sample in a study of cytomegalovirus exposure and HLA in healthy donors. Primers: 60 Vbeta forward and 13 Jbeta reverse. Assay: immunoSEQ multiplex PCR; the TCRdb copy retains only in-frame clones and omits some. The repertoire consists of about 160,000 clones, with roughly 80% occurring once and the leading ten covering roughly 4.2%. The source material was PBMCs. Source of these receptors: a man aged 40-50 years in good health and CMV-seronegative.

The CDR3 region is CASRETGVDEKLFF. The CDR3 DNA reads TGTGCCAGCAGGGAGACAGGGGTGGATGAAAAACTGTTTTTT. The chain combines TRBV27 with TRBJ1-4; 8 nucleotides match TRBD1. Per germline, CDR1 MNHEY and CDR2 SMNVEV (reference sequence). The CDR3 totals 14 residues. The J segment lost 6 bases and the V segment lost 6 bases, leaving 6 bases of the junction unmatched.

The chain is built from TRBV28 and TRBJ2-2; a possible D gene is TRBD1 (7 bases). This CDR3 contains 14 residues. CDR1 is MDHEN, CDR2 SYDVKM, per germline. The V gene lost 7 bases and the J gene lost 3 bases, with 12 bases spanning the gap. CDR3 bases: TGTGCCAGCACCCCCAGGGGGGACACCGGGGAGCTGTTTTTT. This codes for CASTPRGDTGELFF.

J is TRBJ2-7 and V is TRBV27, with 13 bases fitting TRBD2. This CDR3 is built from 15 residues. V was pared by 4 bases and J by 3 bases, with 3 bases of the junction left unmatched. Looked up from germline, CDR1 is MNHEY and CDR2 is SMNVEV (reference sequence). The CDR3, as DNA: TGTGCCAGCAGTTCCCGGACTAGCGGGGGCTACGAGCAGTACTTC. Translation: CASSSRTSGGYEQYF.

V and J are TRBV7-8 and TRBJ2-7; 8 positions agree with TRBD1. V lost 4 bases, J lost 6 bases, and 11 bases stayed unmatched. This CDR3 region has 15 residues. Germline CDR1 is SGHVS and CDR2 is FQNEAQ. CDR3 DNA: TGTGCCAGCAGCTATAGTCAGGACAGGGTCTTCGAGCAGTACTTC. It codes for CASSYSQDRVFEQYF. The full variable domain, in which reference TRBV7-8 and TRBJ2-7 provide the parts outside the CDR3, is GAGVSQSPRYKVAKRGQDVALRCDPISGHVSLFWYQQALGQGPEFLTYFQNEAQLDKSGLPSDRFFAERPEGSVSTLKIQRTQQEDSAVYLCASSYSQDRVFEQYFGPGTRLTVT.